This T cell receptor beta chain was obtained from a study of OX40 agonist ivuxolimab in advanced cancers. General study findings and limits: At 0.1 to 3.0 mg/kg and by week 6, clonal expansion occurred in CD4+ and CD8+ blood T cells. Nonresponders included some who also had low normalized T-cell clonal expansion.

Some clones are missing from TCRdb's copy, which holds only in-frame ones; the method was immunoSEQ multiplex PCR. This table holds 30,000 or so clones, 80% to 85% found once. This clone was observed a handful of times. Its specificity is not known. V dropped 6 bases and J dropped 5 bases, with 22 bases sitting between them. Germline V gene sequence: CDR1 MNHNY, CDR2 SVGAGI (reference sequence). The CDR3 extends over 16 amino acids. The gene calls are TRBV6-6 and TRBJ2-5; D is tentatively TRBD1 or TRBD2 (5 bases each). The sample was CD4+ or CD8+ T cells sorted from blood, taken in a trial of the OX40 agonist ivuxolimab. This receptor was identified in an adult with an advanced solid tumor such as melanoma, head and neck, liver or kidney cancer. CDR3 bases: TGTGCCAGCAGCAGCCGGGACCCTCATGGTTTGGAGACCCAGTACTTC. Its translation is CASSSRDPHGLETQYF.